The 10 T cell receptor beta chains below come from one sample, sequenced in a study of blood T cell repertoires in COVID-19 (TCRdb year 2020). The receptor library was made with the immunoSEQ multiplex PCR assay. TCRdb took this table from immuneACCESS and kept in-frame rearrangements with V and J called. Such tables lack part of the clones; where checked against another copy, unresolved V genes explain under half of the gap, and the rest is unexplained. The sample table lists approximately 97,000 clones, about 90% of them with a count of one. The top ten constitute 4.2% of the sample. Input material: peripheral blood. These receptors all come from a man younger than 35 with acute or convalescent COVID-19.

The chain uses TRBV19 and TRBJ2-6; 10 nucleotides line up with TRBD1. The CDR3 is 17 amino acids. Germline V gene sequence: CDR1 LNHDA, CDR2 SQIVND (reference sequence). With V trimmed by 4 bases and J by 6 bases, 9 bases remained unmatched. CDR3 bases: TGTGCCAGTAGTACCGGACAGGGGGGGAGGGAGGCCAACGTCCTGACTTTC. This encodes CASSTGQGGREANVLTF.

The V and J genes are TRBV30 and TRBJ1-1; possibly TRBD1 for D (6 bases). The CDR3 contains 14 residues. Germline V gene lookup returns CDR1 GTSNPN and CDR2 SVGIG (reference sequence). V lost 0 bases and J 0 bases, leaving 8 bases between the germline ends. CDR3 DNA sequence: TGTGCCTGGAGTGTAGGGGGGGTGAACACTGAAGCTTTCTTT. The encoded protein is CAWSVGGVNTEAFF.

The chain couples TRBV19 to TRBJ1-1; 7 bases match TRBD1. There are 14 residues in the CDR3. V dropped 4 bases and J dropped 1; count of bases not matched to a gene: 3. Germline lookup yields CDR1 LNHDA and CDR2 SQIVND (reference sequence). The CDR3 region is CASSTGTANTEAFF. CDR3 coding DNA: TGTGCCAGTAGTACCGGGACAGCGAACACTGAAGCTTTCTTT.

The CDR3 nucleotides read TGTGCCAGCAGACAAGTATCAGGGGACTATGGCTACACCTTC. Its translation is CASRQVSGDYGYTF. The gene calls are TRBV11-2 and TRBJ1-2, with a possible D match to TRBD1 (6 bases). Per the germline V gene, CDR1 is SGHAT and CDR2 is FQNNGV. The germline V and J ends were trimmed by 6 bases and 3 bases, with 14 bases remaining between them. The CDR3 has 14 amino acids.

This chain links TRBV4-1 with TRBJ1-1; the match to TRBD1 covers 9 bases. Trimming cost V 1 base and J 5 bases; bases outside gene matches: 14. CDR3 length: 18 residues. Germline V gene sequence: CDR1 MGHRA, CDR2 YSYEKL. The DNA of the CDR3 is TGCGCCAGCAGCCAAGCCCCTGGACAGGGGCAGGGTAGGACTGAAGCTTTCTTT. Translated: CASSQAPGQGQGRTEAFF.

CDR3: CASSPKIYSGNTIYF. CDR3 DNA: TGTGCCAGCTCACCGAAGATCTACTCTGGAAACACCATATATTTT. The chain has TRBV18 and TRBJ1-3, with no clear D. CDR3 length: 15 residues. In germline, CDR1 is KGHSH, CDR2 LQKENI. V lost 3 bases to trimming and J lost 0 bases, with 9 bases between them.

V and J are TRBV4-1 and TRBJ2-3; D is uncertain. CDR1 is MGHRA and CDR2 is YSYEKL in the germline V gene. The CDR3 contains 15 residues. The ends were cut back, 7 bases at V and 0 bases at J, with 14 bases in the middle. The CDR3 loop is CASMPLGKSTDTQYF. CDR3 nucleotide sequence: TGCGCCAGCATGCCCTTGGGCAAAAGCACAGATACGCAGTATTTT.

CDR3 sequence: CASSESPTHVYGYTF. DNA for the CDR3: TGTGCCAGCAGTGAATCCCCCACACATGTCTATGGCTACACCTTC. The V and J genes are TRBV25-1 and TRBJ1-2; D not certain. This CDR3 comprises 15 residues. Germline CDR1 MGHDK, CDR2 SYGVNS. V was cut by 1 base and J by 4 bases, with 13 bases left in between.

V is TRBV6-5 and J is TRBJ1-5; D gene ambiguous. This CDR3 contains 15 residues. CDR1 is MNHEY and CDR2 is SVGAGI in the germline V gene. V gave up 8 bases and J gave up 9 bases, with 23 bases separating them. CDR3 nucleotides: TGTGCCAGCGGGGTGGCGGGTGACAATCAGTGGCCCCAGCATTTT. Translating gives CASGVAGDNQWPQHF.

This chain connects TRBV3-1 (or the pseudogene TRBV3-2) to TRBJ1-1; the D is unclear. V lost 4 bases to trimming and J lost 1 base, with 13 bases between them. The germline V gene encodes CDR1 LGHDT and CDR2 YNNKEL (reference sequence). CDR3 length: 15 amino acids. The CDR3: CASSLTTIPNTEAFF. In DNA, the CDR3 is TGTGCCAGCAGCCTTACAACCATTCCGAACACTGAAGCTTTCTTT.